What follows are 15 T cell receptor beta chains derived from one specimen sequenced in a study of control samples from healthy donors and cancer patients. Some clones are missing from TCRdb's copy, which holds only in-frame ones; the method was immunoSEQ multiplex PCR. The data contain about 120,000 clones, 89% of them singletons. The specimen was blood. These receptors were collected from a man aged 50-59 years in good health.

The V call is TRBV19, the J call TRBJ2-7; D is possibly TRBD1 or TRBD2 (5 bases each). This CDR3 has 14 residues. CDR1 LNHDA and CDR2 SQIVND come from the germline V gene (reference sequence). Trimming took off 3 bases at V and 2 bases at J, with 11 bases between the two ends. The CDR3 DNA reads TGTGCCAGTAGTATCCGGGACGGAACCTACGAGCAGTACTTC. Translated, it gives CASSIRDGTYEQYF. Supplemented by reference TRBV19 and TRBJ2-7, the full variable domain reads DGGITQSPKYLFRKEGQNVTLSCEQNLNHDAMYWYRQDPGQGLRLIYYSQIVNDFQKGDIAEGYSVSREKKESFPLTVTSAQKNPTAFYLCASSIRDGTYEQYFGPGTRLTVT.

The chain is built from TRBV18 and TRBJ1-1; D perhaps matches TRBD1 (6 bases). Germline CDR1 KGHSH, CDR2 LQKENI. The V gene lost 4 bases and the J gene lost 8 bases, with 11 bases spanning the gap. The CDR3 covers 12 residues. The CDR3 is CASSLDRTEAFF. CDR3 nucleotides: TGTGCCAGCTCACTCGACAGGACGGAAGCTTTCTTT.

The CDR3 reads CASSQLAEQETQYF. Here the CDR3 DNA reads TGTGCCAGCAGCCAACTAGCGGAACAAGAGACCCAGTACTTC. V is TRBV5-4 and J is TRBJ2-5, with TRBD2 matching 8 bases. V was pared by 4 bases and J by 2 bases, with 4 bases of the junction left unmatched. Looked up from germline, CDR1 is SGHNT and CDR2 is YYREEE (reference sequence). The CDR3 length is 14 residues.

The V and J genes are TRBV13 and TRBJ2-1; D unclear. V lost 6 bases, J lost 5 bases, and 8 bases lay in between. The CDR3 spans 12 residues. The germline gives CDR1 PRHDT, CDR2 FYEKMQ (reference sequence). The CDR3 spells CASRWRNNEQFF. In DNA, the CDR3 is TGTGCCAGCAGATGGAGAAACAATGAGCAGTTCTTC.

V gene TRBV19 combines with J gene TRBJ2-1; TRBD2 agrees at 8 bases. This CDR3 region has 14 residues. In germline, CDR1 is LNHDA, CDR2 SQIVND (reference sequence). The V segment lost 3 bases and the J segment 7 bases; nucleotides outside the gene matches: 5. As DNA, the CDR3 is TGTGCCAGTAGTATGGGGTCGGGGGGGAATGAGCAGTTCTTC. Translation: CASSMGSGGNEQFF.

V and J are TRBV9 and TRBJ2-1; TRBD2 aligns across 7 bases. This CDR3 comprises 16 residues. With V trimmed by 0 bases and J by 5 bases, 8 bases remained unmatched. CDR1 is SGDLS and CDR2 is YYNGEE in the germline V gene. CDR3 nucleotide sequence: TGTGCCAGCAGCGTAGCCCCGGGGGGAGTAAACAATGAGCAGTTCTTC. It yields the protein CASSVAPGGVNNEQFF.

CDR3 in DNA: TGTGCCACCTCGGGACAGGGGGTGTCAGAGACCCAGTACTTC. It is translated as CATSGQGVSETQYF. The V and J genes are TRBV24-1 and TRBJ2-5; 11 bases match TRBD1. CDR3 length equals 14 residues. Trimming cost V 9 bases and J 4 bases; bases outside gene matches: 6. CDR1 and CDR2 from the germline V gene are KGHDR and SFDVKD.

The chain couples TRBV12-3 or TRBV12-4 to TRBJ1-2, with TRBD1 matching 9 bases. J lost 4 bases, V lost 7 bases, and 4 bases had no gene match. The CDR3 contains 13 residues. CDR3 amino acids: CASTRQGVYGYTF. The DNA of the CDR3 is TGTGCCAGCACCCGACAGGGGGTCTATGGCTACACCTTC.

The J gene is TRBJ2-2, the V gene TRBV2; the D is unclear. The CDR3 length is 14 residues. The germline CDR1 and CDR2 sequences are SNHLY and FYNNEI. With 3 bases removed from V and 3 bases from J, the gap between germline ends came to 8 bases. The CDR3 sequence: CASSEEPYTGELFF. The CDR3 DNA reads as TGTGCCAGCAGTGAGGAACCCTACACCGGGGAGCTGTTTTTT. Based on the CDR3 plus reference TRBV2 and TRBJ2-2, the full variable domain is EPEVTQTPSHQVTQMGQEVILRCVPISNHLYFYWYRQILGQKVEFLVSFYNNEISEKSEIFDDQFSVERPDGSNFTLKIRSTKLEDSAMYFCASSEEPYTGELFFGEGSRLTVL.

This rearrangement joins TRBV2 to TRBJ1-5, with 9 bases lining up with TRBD1. Germline CDR1 SNHLY, CDR2 FYNNEI. Trimming cost V 6 bases and J 7 bases; bases outside gene matches: 13. This CDR3 has 16 amino acids. Written as DNA, the CDR3 is TGTGCCAGCAGGGGCTGGGACAGGGCGGTTTACCAGCCCCAGCATTTT. Protein: CASRGWDRAVYQPQHF.

The chain employs TRBV18 and TRBJ1-3, with TRBD1 as a possible D gene (5 bases). V dropped 6 bases and J dropped 4 bases, with 16 bases sitting between them. The germline V gene encodes CDR1 KGHSH and CDR2 LQKENI. This CDR3 has 15 amino acids. The CDR3 DNA follows: TGTGCCAGCTCTACCCTCGGGGGTGCAGGAAACACCATATATTTT. Amino acids: CASSTLGGAGNTIYF.

This clone was picked up one time. V and J are TRBV19 and TRBJ1-4; 7 positions match TRBD1. V lost 1 base and J lost 7; bases outside the gene matches: 3. The CDR3 covers 14 residues. CDR1 LNHDA and CDR2 SQIVND come from the germline V gene (reference sequence). CDR3 protein: CASSIGGGGEKLFF. The CDR3 bases are TGTGCCAGTAGTATAGGAGGGGGCGGTGAAAAACTGTTTTTT.

This chain links TRBV9 with TRBJ1-4; tentative D call: TRBD1 (5 bases). This CDR3 region has 15 residues. V shed 0 bases and J shed 5 bases, with 11 bases lying between them. Germline V gives CDR1 SGDLS, CDR2 YYNGEE. CDR3 sequence reads: CASSVVGRKNEKLFF. Written as DNA, the CDR3 is TGTGCCAGCAGCGTAGTGGGGCGGAAGAATGAAAAACTGTTTTTT.

The rearrangement joins TRBV24-1 to TRBJ2-1; TRBD2 aligns across 8 bases. CDR1 and CDR2 (germline): KGHDR, SFDVKD. The CDR3 length is 14 residues. J gave up 8 bases and V 0 bases, and 2 bases lay outside the gene matches. The CDR3 sequence: CATSDLRGGDEQFF. In nucleotides, the CDR3 is TGTGCCACCAGTGATTTGCGGGGGGGAGATGAGCAGTTCTTC.

The CDR3 sequence is CASSRGRVDTEAFF. As DNA, the CDR3 is TGTGCCAGCTCACGGGGCAGGGTGGACACTGAAGCTTTCTTT. This chain joins TRBV18 and TRBJ1-1, with D tentatively TRBD1 (5 bases). Germline CDR1 reads KGHSH; CDR2 reads LQKENI. This CDR3 spans 14 amino acids. Trimming took 4 bases from V and 3 from J, leaving 12 bases between them.